These 32 T cell receptor beta chains originate from one sample sequenced in a study of HIV-infected children after antiretroviral therapy interruption. Treatment defined: PENTA 11 planned treatment interruption arm or continuous ART arm. Unique molecular identifiers were included in an RNA-based 3' RACE TCR library. TCRdb reprocessed the 3' RACE reads with MiXCR, giving one entry per CDR3 protein. This sample has around 16,000 distinct CDR3 sequences, with 3% to 3.5% found just once. Sequenced material: CD45RA+ CD4+ T cells from PBMCs, taken from a donor given antiretroviral therapy, either interrupted or continuous. Subset denoted: naive CD4+ CD45RA+ CD45RO- T cells. These receptors all stem from a child aged 2 to 17 with HIV.

Many counts were recorded for this clonotype. The V gene is TRBV2, the J gene TRBJ1-6; D gene uncertain. The CDR3 contains 12 residues. Trimming shortened V by 7 bases and J by 7 bases, and 8 bases separated the two germline ends. In germline, CDR1 is SNHLY, CDR2 FYNNEI. Here the CDR3 reads CASNDENSPLHF. DNA for the CDR3: TGTGCCAGCAATGACGAAAATTCACCCCTCCACTTT.

This clonotype was counted many times. The chain has TRBV5-1 and TRBJ2-2, with D maybe TRBD1 (5 bases). CDR3 length: 15 residues. V lost 0 bases and J 2 bases, leaving 8 bases between the germline ends. CDR1 and CDR2 (germline): SGHRS, YFSETQ. The chain's CDR3 is CASSLEGANTGELFF. The CDR3 nucleotides read TGCGCCAGCAGCTTGGAAGGGGCTAACACCGGGGAGCTGTTTTTT.

This clonotype was counted ten times or more. V gene TRBV5-1 combines with J gene TRBJ1-2, with a tentative D call TRBD1 (5 bases). Germline V gene sequence: CDR1 SGHRS, CDR2 YFSETQ. Trimming stripped 1 base from V and 5 bases from J, with 12 bases between. This CDR3 region has 14 residues. The CDR3 protein is CASSLSGRDYGYTF. The DNA for the CDR3 is TGCGCCAGCAGCTTGTCAGGCAGGGATTATGGCTACACCTTC.

This clonotype was seen many times. V is TRBV12-3 or TRBV12-4 and J is TRBJ2-7, with D possibly being TRBD1 or TRBD2 (5 bases each). The V end was cut by 6 bases, the J end by 5 bases, with 14 bases between. This CDR3 contains 13 residues. The CDR3 loop reads CASSRAAGHEQYF. As DNA, the CDR3 is TGTGCCAGCAGCAGGGCGGCGGGCCACGAGCAGTACTTC.

This clonotype occurred many times. The chain is built from TRBV20-1 and TRBJ1-6; maybe TRBD1 (5 bases). Trimming pared 6 bases from V and 8 bases from J, leaving 17 bases between. Germline CDR1 and CDR2: DFQATT and SNEGSKA (reference sequence). The CDR3 runs to 14 residues. The CDR3 loop reads CSARDPKGYSPLHF. As DNA, the CDR3 is TGCAGTGCCAGGGACCCAAAGGGGTATTCACCCCTCCACTTT.

By share, this clonotype counts as medium-sized. The V gene is TRBV20-1, the J gene TRBJ2-7; no firm D call. Germline lookup yields CDR1 DFQATT and CDR2 SNEGSKA (reference sequence). This CDR3 comprises 13 residues. V was shortened by 0 bases and J by 0 bases, with 6 bases between the two germline ends. CDR3 in DNA: TGCAGTGCTAGAGATGACCTCTCCTACGAGCAGTACTTC. This sequence encodes CSARDDLSYEQYF.

This clonotype was counted ten times or more. The CDR3 region is CASSRPAGGSTEAFF. DNA for the CDR3: TGCGCCAGCAGCCGGCCCGCCGGGGGAAGCACTGAAGCTTTCTTT. The genes are TRBV5-1 and TRBJ1-1; the D gene is possibly TRBD1 (5 bases). The CDR3 loop spans 15 amino acids. Germline V gene data show CDR1 as SGHRS and CDR2 as YFSETQ. V gave up 4 bases and J gave up 4 bases, with 17 bases separating them.

In this sample, this clonotype is medium-sized. This sequence joins TRBV19 and TRBJ2-1, with D possibly matching TRBD1 (6 bases). The CDR3 has 15 amino acids. The germline V gene has CDR1 LNHDA and CDR2 SQIVND (reference sequence). V lost 4 bases to trimming and J lost 0 bases, with 10 bases between them. CDR3 DNA: TGTGCCAGTAGTACTACAGGGAGCTCCTACAATGAGCAGTTCTTC. Translation gives CASSTTGSSYNEQFF.

Many counts were recorded for this clonotype. This rearrangement joins TRBV7-3 to TRBJ1-2; maybe TRBD1 (5 bases). Germline CDR1 and CDR2: SGHTA and FQGTGA. The CDR3 runs to 13 residues. V was pared by 0 bases and J by 8 bases, with 10 bases between. The CDR3 sequence: CASSLTSGTGYTF. DNA of the CDR3: TGTGCCAGCAGCTTAACATCAGGGACCGGCTACACCTTC.

This clonotype was counted at least ten times. The chain carries TRBV9 and TRBJ1-1; D possibly corresponds to TRBD1 (5 bases). V was pared by 0 bases and J by 0 bases, with 6 bases between. The CDR3 extends over 14 amino acids. The germline CDR1 and CDR2 sequences are SGDLS and YYNGEE. For the CDR3, the DNA is TGTGCCAGCAGCGTAGCGGGGGTGAACACTGAAGCTTTCTTT. This sequence encodes CASSVAGVNTEAFF.

This clonotype is medium-sized by share. V gene TRBV4-1 combines with J gene TRBJ1-3; D remains ambiguous. Trimming cost V 0 bases and J 0 bases, with 12 bases left between them. Germline assignment: CDR1 MGHRA and CDR2 YSYEKL. CDR3 length: 17 amino acids. The CDR3 region is CASSQDRILASGNTIYF. Written as DNA, the CDR3 is TGCGCCAGCAGCCAAGATCGAATTCTGGCCTCTGGAAACACCATATATTTT.

This clonotype was counted at least ten times. CDR3 in amino acids: CASSGGVGGHNQPQHF. As DNA, the CDR3 is TGTGCCAGCAGTGGGGGGGTAGGGGGCCACAATCAGCCCCAGCATTTT. The chain carries TRBV25-1 and TRBJ1-5, with 7 bases aligning to TRBD1. Germline loops: CDR1 MGHDK, CDR2 SYGVNS. After removal of 4 bases from V and 3 bases from J, the junction contained 9 bases not matched to a gene. The CDR3 covers 16 residues. Full variable domain (rest looked up from reference TRBV25-1 and TRBJ1-5): EADIYQTPRYLVIGTGKKITLECSQTMGHDKMYWYQQDPGMELHLIHYSYGVNSTEKGDLSSESTVSRIRTEHFPLTLESARPSHTSQYLCASSGGVGGHNQPQHFGDGTRLSIL.

At least ten counts were recorded for this clonotype. The chain carries TRBV7-2 and TRBJ2-1, with D possibly being TRBD2 (5 bases). The CDR3 runs 14 residues. V shed 2 bases and J shed 3 bases, with 8 bases lying between them. Germline V CDR1 and CDR2: SGHTA, FQGNSA. CDR3 sequence (DNA): TGTGCCAGCAGCTTAACGGGGAGCTACAATGAGCAGTTCTTC. It codes for CASSLTGSYNEQFF.

Within the sample, this clonotype is medium-sized (0.01 to 0.1%). V gene TRBV15 combines with J gene TRBJ2-2, with D tentatively TRBD2 (5 bases). The CDR3 covers 15 residues. V lost 0 bases and J lost 7, with 12 bases in between. The germline gives CDR1 LNHNV, CDR2 YYDKDF (reference sequence). The chain's CDR3 is CATSRESGVSGELFF. In nucleotides, the CDR3 is TGTGCCACCAGCAGAGAGTCCGGGGTTAGCGGGGAGCTGTTTTTT.

At least ten counts were recorded for this clonotype. The rearrangement links TRBV5-8 to TRBJ2-3, with 9 bases identical to TRBD1. The CDR3 contains 15 residues. CDR1 and CDR2 (germline): SGHTS, YDEGEE. Trimming at V came to 4 bases and at J to 1 base, leaving 4 bases not matched to a gene. The chain's CDR3 is CASSRGQGGTDTQYF. The CDR3 nucleotides are TGTGCCAGCAGCAGGGGACAGGGTGGCACAGATACGCAGTATTTT.

The rearrangement links TRBV6-9 to TRBJ1-5; D is unresolved. Germline lookup yields CDR1 MNHGY and CDR2 SVAAGI. The CDR3 runs 13 residues. Trimming stripped 4 bases from V and 5 bases from J, with 9 bases between. The CDR3 sequence: CASSFFEDQPQHF. CDR3 in DNA: TGTGCCAGCAGTTTTTTCGAAGATCAGCCCCAGCATTTT.

This clonotype was observed many times. This sequence joins TRBV15 and TRBJ2-1; possibly TRBD2 for D (6 bases). With 2 bases removed from V and 7 bases from J, the gap between germline ends came to 15 bases. Germline V gene sequence: CDR1 LNHNV, CDR2 YYDKDF (reference sequence). The CDR3 covers 15 residues. CDR3 region: CATSRSTDGGNEQFF. CDR3 bases: TGTGCCACCAGCAGATCTACAGACGGGGGAAATGAGCAGTTCTTC.

This clonotype was picked up many times. The V and J genes are TRBV20-1 and TRBJ2-3, with no clear D. V dropped 7 bases and J dropped 1 base, with 12 bases sitting between them. Germline assignment: CDR1 DFQATT and CDR2 SNEGSKA (reference sequence). The CDR3 loop spans 13 amino acids. This chain's CDR3 is CSGWNRGTDTQYF. The CDR3, as DNA: TGCAGTGGGTGGAACAGAGGCACAGATACGCAGTATTTT.

In its sample, this clonotype was seen many times. The chain has TRBV6-1 and TRBJ2-7; D remains unclear. Trimming removed 0 bases at V and 0 bases at J, with 6 bases between. The CDR3 loop spans 14 amino acids. Germline V CDR1 and CDR2: MNHNS, SASEGT. The CDR3 sequence: CASSEAGRSYEQYF. The DNA of the CDR3 is TGTGCCAGCAGTGAAGCGGGTCGCTCCTACGAGCAGTACTTC.

This clonotype was seen many times. The genes are TRBV6-1 and TRBJ1-6; D remains ambiguous. The CDR3 has 14 residues. Trimming left V 8 bases short and J 0 bases short, with 8 bases between. CDR1 and CDR2 (germline): MNHNS, SASEGT. This chain's CDR3 is CASEIRSYNSPLHF. The CDR3 DNA is TGTGCCAGCGAAATACGCTCCTATAATTCACCCCTCCACTTT.

By share, this clonotype ranks as medium-sized (0.01 to 0.1%). The V and J genes are TRBV6-2 or TRBV6-3 and TRBJ2-7; D gene unclear. Trimming removed 5 bases at V and 4 bases at J, with 3 bases between. CDR1 is MNHEY, CDR2 SVGEGT, per germline. CDR3 length: 10 residues. The DNA for the CDR3 is TGTGCCAGCAGTGAGTACGAGCAGTACTTC. Its protein is CASSEYEQYF.

This clonotype was detected many times. V gene TRBV10-3 combines with J gene TRBJ1-1, with D hard to call. The CDR3 contains 12 residues. CDR1 and CDR2 (germline): ENHRY, SYGVKD. V was trimmed by 3 bases and J by 9 bases, leaving 11 bases between them. Here the CDR3 DNA reads TGTGCCATCAGTGATGTCGGCACCAAAGCTTTCTTT. As protein: CAISDVGTKAFF.

This clonotype was seen only a few times. The V gene is TRBV20-1, the J gene TRBJ2-7; 11 nucleotides match TRBD2. CDR3 length: 14 residues. V trimming: 6 bases; J trimming: 3 bases; junction bases outside the gene matches: 7. The germline gives CDR1 DFQATT, CDR2 SNEGSKA (reference sequence). This CDR3 reads CSASIAGGSYEQYF. DNA of the CDR3: TGCAGTGCATCGATAGCGGGGGGGAGCTACGAGCAGTACTTC.

This chain links TRBV5-1 with TRBJ2-1; unclear D gene. Per the germline V gene, CDR1 is SGHRS and CDR2 is YFSETQ. The V and J ends lost 4 bases and 7 bases respectively, with 12 bases between them. CDR3 length: 13 residues. CDR3 in amino acids: CASSPGRMNEQFF. Here the CDR3 DNA reads TGCGCCAGCAGCCCCGGACGGATGAATGAGCAGTTCTTC.

In its sample, this clonotype was seen many times. Its ends do not fully match the called genes, so a read error is possible. The chain couples TRBV7-7 to TRBJ2-3; TRBD1 might be the D (6 bases). This CDR3 contains 14 residues. Germline assignment: CDR1 SSHAT and CDR2 FNYEAQ (reference sequence). The CDR3 nucleotides read TGTGCTAGCAGCTTTAAACAGGGAGCGGATACGCAGTATTTT. Translated, it gives CASSFKQGADTQYF.

This clonotype is categorized as medium-sized. The V gene is TRBV5-4, the J gene TRBJ2-3, with a possible D match to TRBD2 (6 bases). The CDR3 is 15 amino acids. V gave up 4 bases and J gave up 2 bases, with 14 bases separating them. Germline-derived CDR1 and CDR2 are SGHNT and YYREEE (reference sequence). In nucleotides, the CDR3 is TGTGCCAGCAGCGCCCCGGGGGTATTCACAGATACGCAGTATTTT. Translated, it gives CASSAPGVFTDTQYF.

This clonotype was recorded at least ten times. An end of the junction does not agree with germline; a read error may underlie this. The chain uses TRBV10-1 and TRBJ2-4, with no clear D. CDR1 WNHNN and CDR2 SYGVQD come from the germline V gene (reference sequence). The CDR3 runs to 12 residues. The CDR3 DNA sequence: TGTGCCAGCAGCCATAGTCAAAACACCTTGTACTTT. Its translation: CASSHSQNTLYF.

This clonotype was recorded at least ten times. The rearrangement joins TRBV7-2 to TRBJ2-7; TRBD2 is a possible D gene (5 bases). Germline CDR1 SGHTA, CDR2 FQGNSA. The CDR3 extends over 15 amino acids. Trimming cost V 1 base and J 1 base, with 11 bases left between them. The CDR3 region has the DNA TGTGCCAGCAGCTTAGAAGAGGGATCATCCTACGAGCAGTACTTC. Its translation: CASSLEEGSSYEQYF.

This clonotype came up many times. The chain has TRBV6-6 and TRBJ2-7; D possibly corresponds to TRBD2 (6 bases). This CDR3 comprises 14 residues. Germline V gives CDR1 MNHNY, CDR2 SVGAGI (reference sequence). Trimming shortened V by 5 bases and J by 10 bases, and 21 bases separated the two germline ends. The CDR3 reads CASSDRDWVYEQYF. CDR3 coding DNA: TGTGCCAGCAGTGACCGGGACTGGGTCTATGAACAGTACTTC.

This clonotype was counted ten times or more. The chain uses TRBV28 and TRBJ1-3; D is uncertain. V lost 3 bases to trimming and J lost 0 bases, with 12 bases between them. Germline-derived CDR1 and CDR2 are MDHEN and SYDVKM. The CDR3 length is 16 residues. Here the CDR3 DNA reads TGTGCCAGCAGTTTCCGCGGACTTCCCTCTGGAAACACCATATATTTT. Encoded protein: CASSFRGLPSGNTIYF.

In its sample, this clonotype was seen many times. The J gene is TRBJ2-7, the V gene TRBV20-1, with D maybe TRBD1 (5 bases). The CDR3 totals 11 residues. Germline CDR1 reads DFQATT; CDR2 reads SNEGSKA (reference sequence). Trimming shortened V by 1 base and J by 9 bases, and 10 bases separated the two germline ends. CDR3 DNA sequence: TGCAGTGCTAGAGGGGGCTTACGGCAGTACTTC. Its translation: CSARGGLRQYF.

Many counts were recorded for this clonotype. V is TRBV10-3 and J is TRBJ1-5; 10 bases are shared with TRBD1. Germline assignment: CDR1 ENHRY and CDR2 SYGVKD. The CDR3 covers 14 residues. V lost 6 bases and J lost 6; bases outside the gene matches: 5. The CDR3 sequence: CAISSDRGLQPQHF. CDR3 coding DNA: TGTGCCATCAGCAGTGACAGGGGGCTTCAGCCCCAGCATTTT.